The 15 T cell receptor beta chains reported below all come from one sample, sequenced in a study of cytomegalovirus exposure and HLA in healthy donors. The PCR employed 60 Vbeta primers together with 13 Jbeta primers. The protocol was immunoSEQ multiplex PCR, while the TCRdb copy is restricted to in-frame clones and leaves out a portion. Of about 230,000 clones in the sample, almost 85% were seen once. The specimen was PBMCs. The receptors were gathered from a woman aged 40 to 50 in good health and CMV-seronegative.

The J gene is TRBJ2-7, the V gene TRBV7-8; 8 bases agree with TRBD2. V dropped 3 bases and J dropped 4; count of bases not matched to a gene: 8. The germline V gene encodes CDR1 SGHVS and CDR2 FQNEAQ. CDR3 length equals 15 residues. CDR3 amino acids: CASSFPPAGEYEQYF. CDR3 DNA: TGTGCCAGCAGCTTCCCCCCAGCGGGGGAGTACGAGCAGTACTTC.

The chain joins TRBV7-8 to TRBJ2-7; TRBD1 aligns across 7 bases. The germline gives CDR1 SGHVS, CDR2 FQNEAQ. The CDR3 consists of 14 residues. V was pared by 5 bases and J by 5 bases, with 9 bases of the junction left unmatched. The CDR3 coding sequence is TGTGCCAGCAGCGAACAGGGGTTTTTGCACGAGCAGTACTTC. Amino acids: CASSEQGFLHEQYF. Supplemented by reference TRBV7-8 and TRBJ2-7, the full variable domain reads GAGVSQSPRYKVAKRGQDVALRCDPISGHVSLFWYQQALGQGPEFLTYFQNEAQLDKSGLPSDRFFAERPEGSVSTLKIQRTQQEDSAVYLCASSEQGFLHEQYFGPGTRLTVT.

V is TRBV11-3 and J is TRBJ1-6; a weak D match, TRBD1 (6 bases). Germline CDR1 is SGHNT and CDR2 is YENEEA. Trimming shortened V by 7 bases and J by 8 bases, and 18 bases separated the two germline ends. The CDR3 extends over 15 amino acids. The CDR3: CASNHLGTSDSPLHF. The DNA for the CDR3 is TGTGCCAGCAACCATCTTGGGACATCGGATTCACCCCTCCACTTT.

Turning to this clone: The sample carries other DNA sequences with the same CDR3. The chain recombines TRBV5-1 with TRBJ1-5; D may be TRBD1 (5 bases). Germline values: CDR1 SGHRS, CDR2 YFSETQ. V lost 0 bases and J lost 4, with 8 bases in between. This CDR3 is 14 amino acids long. Written as DNA, the CDR3 is TGCGCCAGCAGCTTGGGGGGCCGAAATCAGCCCCAGCATTTT. This encodes CASSLGGRNQPQHF.

This sequence joins TRBV27 and TRBJ1-6, with 7 bases identical to TRBD1. V was clipped by 7 bases and J by 6 bases; unmatched bases: 9. This CDR3 has 15 residues. Germline CDR1 reads MNHEY; CDR2 reads SMNVEV (reference sequence). DNA of the CDR3: TGTGCCAGCACGTGGGGGGACAGACTTAATTCACCCCTCCACTTT. This encodes CASTWGDRLNSPLHF.

The chain recombines TRBV5-4 with TRBJ2-3; the D gene is possibly TRBD2 (5 bases). CDR1 is SGHNT, CDR2 YYREEE, per germline (reference sequence). Between the trimmed V and J ends, which lost 4 bases and 6 bases, there was a span of 12 bases. This CDR3 has 13 residues. CDR3 amino acids: CASSPRGYDTQYF. The CDR3 DNA is TGTGCCAGCAGCCCCCGGGGATACGATACGCAGTATTTT.

The V call is TRBV4-3, the J call TRBJ2-5; TRBD1 might be the D (5 bases). The germline V gene has CDR1 LGHNA and CDR2 YSLEER. V was trimmed by 0 bases and J by 4 bases, leaving 15 bases between them. There are 16 residues in the CDR3. The CDR3 reads CASSQDVGSRAETQYF. The CDR3 DNA sequence: TGCGCCAGCAGCCAAGATGTCGGGTCCAGGGCAGAGACCCAGTACTTC.

This rearrangement joins TRBV7-9 to TRBJ1-5, with D possibly being TRBD1 (6 bases). The CDR3 loop spans 13 amino acids. V was pared by 5 bases and J by 4 bases, with 9 bases between. CDR1 is SEHNR and CDR2 is FQNEAQ in the germline V gene (reference sequence). DNA of the CDR3: TGTGCCAGCAGCCCCCAGGGGAATCAGCCCCAGCATTTT. Translated: CASSPQGNQPQHF. Complete variable domain (other parts from reference TRBV7-9 and TRBJ1-5): DTGVSQNPRHKITKRGQNVTFRCDPISEHNRLYWYRQTLGQGPEFLTYFQNEAQLEKSRLLSDRFSAERPKGSFSTLEIQRTEQGDSAMYLCASSPQGNQPQHFGDGTRLSIL.

This chain joins TRBV20-1 and TRBJ1-4; D is uncertain. Germline V gene sequence: CDR1 DFQATT, CDR2 SNEGSKA (reference sequence). With 6 bases removed from V and 6 bases from J, the gap between germline ends came to 8 bases. The CDR3 totals 11 residues. The CDR3 DNA sequence: TGCAGTGCGACACTCTATGAAAAACTGTTTTTT. Protein product: CSATLYEKLFF.

The V call is TRBV4-3, the J call TRBJ2-1; maybe TRBD2 (6 bases). CDR1 is LGHNA and CDR2 is YSLEER in the germline V gene. CDR3 length: 15 residues. V dropped 3 bases and J dropped 8 bases, with 17 bases sitting between them. DNA for the CDR3: TGCGCCAGCAGCCATTTGATCCGGGACTTCGATGAGCAGTTCTTC. It specifies CASSHLIRDFDEQFF.

This chain joins TRBV4-3 and TRBJ2-2; 8 nucleotides agree with TRBD2. The V gene end was trimmed by 4 bases and the J gene end by 4 bases; junction bases not matched to a gene: 5. CDR3 length: 15 residues. Germline V gene data show CDR1 as LGHNA and CDR2 as YSLEER. CDR3 amino acids: CASSLERGSTGELFF. The CDR3 DNA follows: TGCGCCAGCAGCCTGGAGCGGGGGAGCACCGGGGAGCTGTTTTTT.

This clone has only a few counts. This same CDR3 is encoded by further DNA sequences in the sample. For the CDR3, the DNA is TGTGCCAGCAGCTTTGGGGGGTCTGGGGCCAACGTCCTGACTTTC. This gives the protein CASSFGGSGANVLTF. The chain couples TRBV7-9 to TRBJ2-6; D is perhaps TRBD2 (6 bases). CDR1 and CDR2 from the germline V gene are SEHNR and FQNEAQ (reference sequence). Trimming left V 3 bases short and J 1 base short, with 7 bases between. The CDR3 contains 15 residues. Using reference TRBV7-9 and TRBJ2-6 for the parts outside the CDR3, the full variable domain is DTGVSQNPRHKITKRGQNVTFRCDPISEHNRLYWYRQTLGQGPEFLTYFQNEAQLEKSRLLSDRFSAERPKGSFSTLEIQRTEQGDSAMYLCASSFGGSGANVLTFGAGSRLTVL.

This chain joins TRBV5-1 and TRBJ1-5; 8 positions match TRBD1. Germline CDR1 is SGHRS and CDR2 is YFSETQ. The CDR3 is 14 amino acids. V dropped 2 bases and J dropped 5; count of bases not matched to a gene: 3. The CDR3 region has the DNA TGCGCCAGCAGCTTCTCAGGGGGCCATCAGCCCCAGCATTTT. This translates into CASSFSGGHQPQHF.

The J gene is TRBJ2-1, the V gene TRBV7-9; the match to TRBD1 covers 9 bases. Germline V gene lookup returns CDR1 SEHNR and CDR2 FQNEAQ (reference sequence). With 1 base clipped from V and 3 bases from J, the junction kept 4 bases outside the gene matches. This CDR3 contains 16 residues. CDR3 nucleotides: TGTGCCAGCAGCTTAGGGGGACAGGGTAACTACAATGAGCAGTTCTTC. It encodes CASSLGGQGNYNEQFF.

This clone was counted a few times. Other DNA sequences in the sample encode the same CDR3. V usage is TRBV5-1 and J usage is TRBJ2-7; 12 bases map to TRBD2. The length of the CDR3 is 15 residues. Germline V gene sequence: CDR1 SGHRS, CDR2 YFSETQ. V lost 4 bases to trimming and J lost 2 bases; unmatched junction nucleotides: 4. The CDR3 sequence: CASSPGLAGTYEQYF. CDR3 nucleotide sequence: TGCGCCAGCAGCCCCGGACTAGCGGGGACCTACGAGCAGTACTTC.